One sample yielded the 3 T cell receptor beta chains listed below, sequenced in a study of CD8 T cells in Susac syndrome. The RNA, about 0.5 to 1 ug, was put through reverse transcription using random hexamers. MiXCR, applied by TCRdb to the immunoSEQ multiplex PCR reads, yields one record per CDR3 protein. This table has about 200,000 distinct CDR3 sequences, 85% to 95% appearing once. The sequenced material came from CD4+ T cells from PBMCs. Receptor source: a human donor in good health.

The chain recombines TRBV20-1 with TRBJ2-5; D gene uncertain. CDR3 length equals 10 residues. Deletions cut 6 bases from V and 2 bases from J, with 4 bases between. Germline V gene data show CDR1 as DFQATT and CDR2 as SNEGSKA (reference sequence). CDR3 bases: TGCAGTGCGAATCAAGAGACCCAGTACTTC. This gives the protein CSANQETQYF.

The CDR3 DNA reads TGTGCCAGCAGTGAAAGAGGACAGTTCACTGAAGCTTTCTTT. Its protein product is CASSERGQFTEAFF. The chain combines TRBV2 with TRBJ1-1; possible D gene TRBD1, 6 bases. CDR1 is SNHLY and CDR2 is FYNNEI in the germline V gene. The CDR3 is 14 amino acids. Trimming took off 2 bases at V and 4 bases at J, with 11 bases between the two ends.

This sequence joins TRBV9 and TRBJ1-5, with D tentatively TRBD1 (5 bases). The CDR3 covers 16 residues. V lost 4 bases and J lost 2, with 16 bases in between. Germline CDR1 reads SGDLS; CDR2 reads YYNGEE. The CDR3 bases are TGTGCCAGCAGCCCTGGGGACTTTCCTGGCAATCAGCCCCAGCATTTT. Its protein is CASSPGDFPGNQPQHF.